The 22 T cell receptor beta chains given below trace back to one sample, sequenced in a study of CD8+ T cells in alopecia areata. After isolation, RNA underwent reverse transcription to generate cDNA as the sequencing template. Method: immunoSEQ multiplex PCR; TCRdb's copy keeps in-frame clones and lacks some. The table shows around 190,000 clones, with 55% to 70% occurring only once. The treatment denotes: oral pan-JAK inhibitor, 5-10 mg twice daily. The source material was CD4+ T cells sorted from blood, sampled at week 4, from a patient treated with tofacitinib. These TCRs come from a human donor with alopecia areata.

In this sample, this clone turned up a few times. The rearrangement joins TRBV13 to TRBJ1-6, with 9 bases lining up with TRBD1. V lost 4 bases to trimming and J lost 10 bases; unmatched junction nucleotides: 5. CDR1 PRHDT and CDR2 FYEKMQ come from the germline V gene (reference sequence). The CDR3 is made up of 14 amino acids. CDR3 protein: CASSSGTGSSPLHF. In DNA, the CDR3 is TGTGCCAGCAGCTCCGGGACAGGGAGCTCACCCCTCCACTTT.

The sample holds many counts of this clone. The CDR3 region has the DNA TGTGCCGGACAAGGATGGGAACGGACTAATGAAAAACTGTTTTTT. It specifies CAGQGWERTNEKLFF. The V gene is TRBV2, the J gene TRBJ1-4; weak D call: TRBD1 (5 bases). The CDR3 has 15 residues. Germline CDR1 reads SNHLY; CDR2 reads FYNNEI. Trimming removed 11 bases from V and 2 bases from J, with 18 bases in between.

The chain links TRBV7-2 to TRBJ1-6, with a possible D match to TRBD1 (5 bases). This CDR3 is built from 16 residues. Germline V gene lookup returns CDR1 SGHTA and CDR2 FQGNSA. V gave up 5 bases and J gave up 1 base, with 12 bases separating them. The CDR3 region is CASSLQWGSYNSPLHF. CDR3 coding DNA: TGTGCCAGCAGCCTGCAATGGGGGTCCTATAATTCACCCCTCCACTTT. The variable domain in full, completed from reference TRBV7-2 and TRBJ1-6, reads GAGVSQSPSNKVTEKGKDVELRCDPISGHTALYWYRQSLGQGLEFLIYFQGNSAPDKSGLPSDRFSAERTGGSVSTLTIQRTQQEDSAVYLCASSLQWGSYNSPLHFGNGTRLTVT.

The genes are TRBV5-1 and TRBJ2-5, with 7 nucleotides matching TRBD1. The length of the CDR3 is 15 residues. CDR1 and CDR2 from the germline V gene are SGHRS and YFSETQ. Unmatched junction bases numbered 6, after V lost 3 bases and J lost 1 base. CDR3: CASSSGTAAQETQYF. CDR3 sequence (DNA): TGCGCCAGCAGCTCCGGGACAGCCGCCCAAGAGACCCAGTACTTC.

This clone was observed many times. The V gene is TRBV2, the J gene TRBJ2-1, with 12 bases identical to TRBD2. The germline V gene encodes CDR1 SNHLY and CDR2 FYNNEI. The V gene end was trimmed by 8 bases and the J gene end by 13 bases; junction bases not matched to a gene: 6. This CDR3 region has 12 residues. The CDR3 loop reads CASGTGLAGQFF. In nucleotides, the CDR3 is TGTGCCAGCGGAACGGGACTAGCGGGCCAGTTCTTC.

V is TRBV29-1 and J is TRBJ1-5; D perhaps matches TRBD1 (5 bases). The V gene lost 4 bases and the J gene lost 8 bases, with 15 bases spanning the gap. The germline CDR1 and CDR2 sequences are SQVTM and ANQGSEA. CDR3 length: 13 amino acids. CDR3 bases: TGCAGCGTTGGGCCGGCCAAAGGGGAGCCCCAGCATTTT. The encoded protein is CSVGPAKGEPQHF.

The chain links TRBV7-2 to TRBJ2-2, with 8 positions matching TRBD1. Unmatched junction bases numbered 5, after V lost 5 bases and J lost 6 bases. The CDR3 consists of 14 residues. Germline V gene lookup returns CDR1 SGHTA and CDR2 FQGNSA. This CDR3 is CASSLGQGAGELFF. Written as DNA, the CDR3 is TGTGCCAGCAGCCTCGGACAGGGAGCCGGGGAGCTGTTTTTT.

The chain joins TRBV30 to TRBJ2-2; D is uncertain. CDR1 is GTSNPN and CDR2 is SVGIG in the germline V gene (reference sequence). The CDR3 loop spans 12 amino acids. Trimming shortened V by 6 bases and J by 7 bases, and 12 bases separated the two germline ends. CDR3 amino acids: CACRWQDGELFF. The CDR3 DNA reads as TGTGCCTGTCGGTGGCAGGACGGGGAGCTGTTTTTT.

This clone was picked up a small number of times. The gene calls are TRBV7-2 and TRBJ1-2, with TRBD1 matching 7 bases. This CDR3 has 13 amino acids. Germline V CDR1 and CDR2: SGHTA, FQGNSA. V was clipped by 5 bases and J by 8 bases; unmatched bases: 8. The CDR3 loop is CASSPGQGEGYTF. CDR3 nucleotides: TGTGCCAGCAGCCCGGGCCAGGGGGAAGGCTACACCTTC.

This clone has just a few counts. The rearrangement joins TRBV29-1 to TRBJ1-1; no clear D gene. The CDR3 sequence is 12 residues long. Germline assignment: CDR1 SQVTM and CDR2 ANQGSEA. V lost 3 bases and J lost 5, with 10 bases in between. The CDR3 reads CSVDSVTTEAFF. The DNA of the CDR3 is TGCAGCGTTGACAGTGTGACGACTGAAGCTTTCTTT.

The J gene is TRBJ2-5, the V gene TRBV5-1; 8 bases fit TRBD1. Germline trimming cut 0 bases from V and 5 bases from J; bases unmatched to any gene: 3. Germline lookup yields CDR1 SGHRS and CDR2 YFSETQ. CDR3 length: 14 amino acids. The CDR3 bases are TGCGCCAGCAGCTTGGGGACAGGGAGCGAGACCCAGTACTTC. Encoded protein: CASSLGTGSETQYF.

A few counts support this clone. The V gene is TRBV29-1, the J gene TRBJ2-2; 14 bases map to TRBD2. Trimming removed 7 bases from V and 3 bases from J; junction bases left unmatched: 10. There are 17 residues in the CDR3. Germline V gene lookup returns CDR1 SQVTM and CDR2 ANQGSEA. CDR3 sequence: CSATGLAGDPHTGELFF. CDR3 in DNA: TGCAGCGCCACGGGACTAGCGGGGGACCCTCACACCGGGGAGCTGTTTTTT.

The chain is built from TRBV29-1 and TRBJ1-5; TRBD1 matches 8 bases. Trimming at V came to 2 bases and at J to 2 bases, leaving 2 bases not matched to a gene. CDR3 length equals 14 residues. CDR1 and CDR2 (germline): SQVTM, ANQGSEA. Written as DNA, the CDR3 is TGCAGCGTTGAATTGGGACAGGGCAATCAGCCCCAGCATTTT. Protein sequence: CSVELGQGNQPQHF.

This clone was observed a few times. This sequence joins TRBV11-2 and TRBJ2-1; D remains unclear. Per the germline V gene, CDR1 is SGHAT and CDR2 is FQNNGV. The CDR3 spans 12 residues. V was shortened by 3 bases and J by 7 bases, with 7 bases between the two germline ends. The CDR3 loop is CASSFGQNEQFF. DNA for the CDR3: TGTGCCAGCAGCTTCGGGCAAAATGAGCAGTTCTTC.

The rearrangement joins TRBV7-2 to TRBJ2-7; TRBD1 might be the D (5 bases). The germline CDR1 and CDR2 sequences are SGHTA and FQGNSA. This CDR3 has 17 residues. V lost 6 bases, J lost 2 bases, and 23 bases lay in between. For the CDR3, the DNA is TGTGCCAGCAGTCAGGGTACCCTCGCGCCCCGAACCTACGAGCAGTACTTC. As protein: CASSQGTLAPRTYEQYF.

The rearrangement links TRBV20-1 to TRBJ2-5; 7 nucleotides align to TRBD1. The CDR3 covers 11 residues. V lost 6 bases to trimming and J lost 7 bases; unmatched junction nucleotides: 5. The germline V gene encodes CDR1 DFQATT and CDR2 SNEGSKA (reference sequence). CDR3 in DNA: TGCAGTGCCAGACCAGGGGGGACCCAGTACTTC. It translates to CSARPGGTQYF.

This clone was counted only a few times. V and J are TRBV4-2 and TRBJ2-3; TRBD2 matches 8 bases. The CDR3 contains 18 residues. The ends lost 0 bases at V and 2 bases at J; junction bases unmatched: 10. Germline V gene sequence: CDR1 LGHNA, CDR2 YNFKEQ. CDR3 sequence: CASSQDQGLGGTTDTQYF. CDR3 DNA: TGTGCCAGCAGCCAAGATCAGGGACTAGGGGGTACCACAGATACGCAGTATTTT.

The chain employs TRBV4-3 and TRBJ1-4, with TRBD1 matching over 8 bases. V lost 4 bases to trimming and J lost 3 bases; unmatched junction nucleotides: 4. From germline, CDR1 is LGHNA and CDR2 YSLEER. CDR3 length equals 15 residues. CDR3 bases: TGCGCCAGCAGCCCACGACAGGGGCCTAATGAAAAACTGTTTTTT. Amino acids: CASSPRQGPNEKLFF.

The rearrangement uses TRBV4-1 and TRBJ1-2; 10 bases align to TRBD1. V trimming: 0 bases; J trimming: 5 bases; junction bases outside the gene matches: 3. Germline CDR1 MGHRA, CDR2 YSYEKL. This CDR3 has 15 amino acids. The CDR3 loop is CASSQDGQGGYGYTF. The CDR3 DNA reads TGCGCCAGCAGCCAAGATGGACAGGGGGGATATGGCTACACCTTC.

V usage is TRBV4-1 and J usage is TRBJ2-1; 11 bases line up with TRBD2. Germline V lookup: CDR1 MGHRA, CDR2 YSYEKL. This CDR3 is built from 17 residues. The trim removed 4 bases at V and 1 base at J, leaving 6 bases unmatched. CDR3 region: CASSPVGTSGSYNEQFF. CDR3 DNA sequence: TGCGCCAGCAGCCCCGTTGGGACTAGCGGTTCCTACAATGAGCAGTTCTTC.

This clone turned up a few times. The chain employs TRBV2 and TRBJ2-7; perhaps D is TRBD1 or TRBD2 (6 bases each). This CDR3 has 13 amino acids. Trimming took off 3 bases at V and 2 bases at J, with 8 bases between the two ends. The germline V gene encodes CDR1 SNHLY and CDR2 FYNNEI. The CDR3 nucleotides read TGTGCCAGCAGTGAGGGGGGCCCCTACGAGCAGTACTTC. Amino acid sequence: CASSEGGPYEQYF.

The chain uses TRBV9 and TRBJ1-1; no clear D gene. Between the trimmed V and J ends, which lost 5 bases and 6 bases, there was a span of 17 bases. CDR1 is SGDLS, CDR2 YYNGEE, per germline. The CDR3 is made up of 14 amino acids. The CDR3 sequence is CASSASRGGSEAFF. CDR3 bases: TGTGCCAGCAGTGCCAGTCGTGGAGGGTCTGAAGCTTTCTTT.